Below are 2 T cell receptor beta chains sequenced from a single sample in a study of OX40 agonist ivuxolimab in advanced cancers. Assay: immunoSEQ multiplex PCR; the TCRdb copy retains only in-frame clones and omits some. The sample contains fewer than 30,000 clones, around four fifths of which appear only once. The source was CD4+ or CD8+ T cells sorted from blood, collected in a trial of the OX40 agonist ivuxolimab. All receptors come from an adult with an advanced solid tumor such as melanoma, head and neck, liver or kidney cancer.

This clone was observed once. The gene calls are TRBV4-2 and TRBJ2-5; D possibly corresponds to TRBD2 (7 bases). The end of the DNA aligns better with TRBJ2-7, so the J call may be wrong. CDR1 and CDR2 (germline): LGHNA, YNFKEQ. This CDR3 has 16 amino acids. The CDR3 sequence is CASSQGAGRESSEQYF. The CDR3 nucleotides are TGTGCCAGCAGCCAGGGGGCGGGGCGGGAGTCAAGCGAGCAGTACTTC.

This chain connects TRBV7-9 to TRBJ1-1; D is unresolved. Per germline, CDR1 SEHNR and CDR2 FQNEAQ (reference sequence). CDR3 length: 13 residues. V lost 3 bases to trimming and J lost 4 bases, with 9 bases between them. CDR3 protein: CASSFFRGTEAFF. Here the CDR3 DNA reads TGTGCCAGCAGCTTTTTTCGGGGCACTGAAGCTTTCTTT.